The T cell receptor (beta chain) described here comes from a study of blood T cells in healthy people across ages. Overall study findings and caveats: More naive CD4+ cells and higher diversity were found in long-lived than in aged donors. Researchers report that TCR beta diversity correlated strongly with naive T cell percentage.

Each donor had around 11 milliliters of peripheral blood drawn. A J-beta primer mix and a sample-barcoded 5' primer were used in a second PCR of roughly 6 to 12 cycles. From the 5' RACE reads, TCRdb called clonotypes with MiXCR, one entry per CDR3 protein. The sample consists of about 640,000 distinct CDR3 sequences, over 40% of them appearing once. Germline CDR1 and CDR2: MGHRA and YSYEKL. The CDR3 runs to 18 residues. V was clipped by 4 bases and J by 5 bases, with 23 bases between them. Details on this clonotype: The antigen remains undetermined.

The specimen was blood. This clonotype originated in a man older than 75 in good health. The rearrangement links TRBV4-1 to TRBJ1-4; the D is unclear. The CDR3 sequence: CASSRSSLGPSANEKLFF. CDR3 sequence (DNA): TGCGCCAGCAGCCGCTCATCCCTGGGTCCCTCTGCGAATGAAAAACTGTTTTTT.